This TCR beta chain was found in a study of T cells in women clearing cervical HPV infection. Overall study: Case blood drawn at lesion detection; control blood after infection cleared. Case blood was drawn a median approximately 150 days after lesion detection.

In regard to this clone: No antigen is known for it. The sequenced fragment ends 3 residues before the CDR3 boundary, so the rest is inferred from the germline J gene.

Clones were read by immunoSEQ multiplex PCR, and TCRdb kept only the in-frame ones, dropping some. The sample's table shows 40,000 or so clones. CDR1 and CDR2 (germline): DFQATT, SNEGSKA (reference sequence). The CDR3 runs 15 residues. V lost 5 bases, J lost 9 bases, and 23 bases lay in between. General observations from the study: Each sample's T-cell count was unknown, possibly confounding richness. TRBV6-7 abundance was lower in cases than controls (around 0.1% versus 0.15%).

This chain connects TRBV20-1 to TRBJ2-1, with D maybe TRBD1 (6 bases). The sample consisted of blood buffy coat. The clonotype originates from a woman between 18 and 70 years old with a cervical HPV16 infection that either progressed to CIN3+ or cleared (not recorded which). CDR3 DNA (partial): TGCAGTGCTGCCCCCCCGGGGACAACACCCTCTGAG. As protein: CSAAPPGTTPSE. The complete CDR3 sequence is CSAAPPGTTPSEQFF.